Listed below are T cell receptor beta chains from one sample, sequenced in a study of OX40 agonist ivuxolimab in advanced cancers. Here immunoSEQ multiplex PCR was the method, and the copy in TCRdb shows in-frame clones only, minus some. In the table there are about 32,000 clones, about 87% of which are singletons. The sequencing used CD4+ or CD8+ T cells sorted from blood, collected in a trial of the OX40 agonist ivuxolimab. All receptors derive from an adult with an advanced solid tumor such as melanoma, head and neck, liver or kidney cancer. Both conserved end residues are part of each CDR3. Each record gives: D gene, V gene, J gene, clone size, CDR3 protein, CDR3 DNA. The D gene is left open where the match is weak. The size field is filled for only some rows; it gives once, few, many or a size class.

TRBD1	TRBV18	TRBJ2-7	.	CASSPGTAYEQYF	TGTGCCAGCTCACCTGGGACAGCCTACGAGCAGTACTTC
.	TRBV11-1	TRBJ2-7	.	CASSLVSGSYEQYF	TGTGCCAGCAGCTTAGTTTCCGGATCCTACGAGCAGTACTTC
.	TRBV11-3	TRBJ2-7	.	CASSPGGTYEQYF	TGTGCCAGCAGCCCCGGTGGGACCTACGAGCAGTACTTC
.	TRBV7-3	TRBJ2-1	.	CASSLGDVYNEQFF	TGTGCCAGCAGCTTAGGGGACGTCTACAATGAGCAGTTCTTC
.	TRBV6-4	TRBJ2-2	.	CASSDRNTGELFF	TGTGCCAGCAGTGACAGGAACACCGGGGAGCTGTTTTTT
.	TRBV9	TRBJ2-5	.	CASRGFQETQYF	TGTGCCAGCAGAGGCTTCCAAGAGACCCAGTACTTC
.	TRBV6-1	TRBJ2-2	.	CASRMGVIEAGELFF	TGTGCCAGCAGGATGGGGGTTATAGAGGCCGGGGAGCTGTTTTTT
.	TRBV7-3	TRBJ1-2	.	CASSSMEGANYGYTF	TGTGCCAGCAGCAGTATGGAAGGAGCTAACTATGGCTACACCTTC
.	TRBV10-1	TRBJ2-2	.	CASSETGRFGELFF	TGCGCCAGCAGTGAAACAGGACGATTCGGGGAGCTGTTTTTT
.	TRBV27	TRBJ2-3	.	CASRVLSTDTQYF	TGTGCCAGCAGGGTGCTTAGCACAGATACGCAGTATTTT
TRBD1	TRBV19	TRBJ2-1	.	CASGAGGGYEQFF	TGTGCCAGCGGGGCAGGGGGTGGGTATGAGCAGTTCTTC
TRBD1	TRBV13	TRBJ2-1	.	CASSFGQGVGNEQFF	TGTGCCAGCAGCTTCGGACAGGGAGTAGGCAATGAGCAGTTCTTC
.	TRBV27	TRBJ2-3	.	CASSPVADTQYF	TGTGCCAGCAGCCCGGTTGCAGATACGCAGTATTTT
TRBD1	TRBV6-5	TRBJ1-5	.	CASSSQDRLNQPQHF	TGTGCCAGCAGTTCGCAGGACAGGCTCAATCAGCCCCAGCATTTT
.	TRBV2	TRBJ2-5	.	CASSDPAGEETQYF	TGTGCCAGCAGTGATCCGGCAGGGGAAGAGACCCAGTACTTC
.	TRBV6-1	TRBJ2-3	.	CASGDSQSEYF	TGTGCCAGCGGCGACAGCCAGAGCGAGTATTTT
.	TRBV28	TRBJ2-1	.	CATREYNEQFF	TGTGCCACCCGGGAGTACAATGAGCAGTTCTTC
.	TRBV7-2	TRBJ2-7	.	CASSLRQEYEQYF	TGTGCCAGCAGCTTAAGACAGGAATACGAGCAGTACTTC
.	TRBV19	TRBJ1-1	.	CASSINLGTNTEAFF	TGTGCCAGTAGTATTAACCTGGGCACGAACACTGAAGCTTTCTTT
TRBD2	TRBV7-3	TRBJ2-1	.	CASSLNPGLAETGEQFF	TGTGCCAGCAGCTTAAATCCCGGACTAGCGGAGACCGGGGAGCAGTTCTTC
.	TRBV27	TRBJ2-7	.	CASRFRGVWSEQYF	TGTGCCAGCAGATTTCGAGGTGTTTGGTCCGAGCAGTACTTC
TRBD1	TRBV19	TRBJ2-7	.	CASRDRGFYEQYF	TGTGCCAGTCGGGACAGGGGGTTCTACGAGCAGTACTTC
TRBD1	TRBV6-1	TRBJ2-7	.	CASRDPGQVPYEQYF	TGTGCCAGCAGAGACCCGGGACAGGTACCCTACGAGCAGTACTTC
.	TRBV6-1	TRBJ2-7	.	CASSEPPDSSYEQYF	TGTGCCAGCAGCGAACCTCCGGACAGCTCCTACGAGCAGTACTTC
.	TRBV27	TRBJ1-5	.	CASSLMERGQPQHF	TGTGCCAGCAGTTTAATGGAGAGGGGTCAGCCCCAGCATTTT
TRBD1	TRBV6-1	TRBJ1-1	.	CASSEAGQGPEAFF	TGTGCCAGCAGTGAAGCGGGACAGGGACCTGAAGCTTTCTTT
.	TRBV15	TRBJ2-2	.	CATSGAPGELFF	TGTGCCACCAGCGGAGCCCCCGGGGAGCTGTTTTTT
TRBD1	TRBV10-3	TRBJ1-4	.	CAISETPRDSHNEKLFF	TGTGCCATCAGTGAGACCCCACGGGACAGCCATAATGAAAAACTGTTTTTT
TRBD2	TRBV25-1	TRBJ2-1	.	CASSESLAGFYNEQFF	TGTGCCAGCAGTGAATCCTTAGCGGGTTTCTACAATGAGCAGTTCTTC
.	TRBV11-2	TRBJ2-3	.	CASSLVDTQYF	TGTGCCAGCAGCTTAGTAGATACGCAGTATTTT
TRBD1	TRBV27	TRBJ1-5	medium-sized	CASGTGVHQPQHF	TGTGCCAGCGGGACAGGGGTTCATCAGCCCCAGCATTTT
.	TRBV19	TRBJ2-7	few	CASSVGLEYEQYF	TGTGCCAGTAGTGTGGGGTTAGAGTACGAGCAGTACTTC
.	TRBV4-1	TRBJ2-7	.	CASSQGSYEQYF	TGCGCCAGCAGCCAAGGTTCCTACGAGCAGTACTTC
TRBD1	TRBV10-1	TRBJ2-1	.	CASSDSGTAHNEQFF	TGCGCCAGCAGTGATTCTGGGACAGCTCACAATGAGCAGTTCTTC
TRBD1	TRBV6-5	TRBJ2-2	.	CASSLQGDPGELFF	TGTGCCAGCAGCCTCCAGGGGGATCCCGGGGAGCTGTTTTTT
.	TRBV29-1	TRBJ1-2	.	CSVLDMHGYTF	TGCAGCGTCCTTGATATGCATGGCTACACCTTC
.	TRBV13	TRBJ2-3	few	CASSFTDTQYF	TGTGCCAGCAGCTTCACAGATACGCAGTATTTT
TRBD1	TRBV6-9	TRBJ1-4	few	CASSSGQKNEKLFF	TGTGCCAGCAGTTCGGGACAGAAGAATGAAAAACTGTTTTTT
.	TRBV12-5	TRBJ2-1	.	CASGLGAASGQFF	TGTGCTAGTGGTTTGGGGGCTGCAAGCGGGCAGTTCTTC
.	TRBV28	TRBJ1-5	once	CASSLDYSNQPQHF	TGTGCCAGCAGTTTAGACTACAGCAATCAGCCCCAGCATTTT
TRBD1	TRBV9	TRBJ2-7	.	CASTLGTGGLYEQYF	TGTGCCAGCACCCTCGGGACAGGGGGGCTCTACGAGCAGTACTTC
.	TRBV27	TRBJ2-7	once	CASSSPGAHRDEQYF	TGTGCCAGCAGTTCCCCAGGGGCCCATCGGGACGAGCAGTACTTC
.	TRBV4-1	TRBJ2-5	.	CASSQVGGDETQYF	TGCGCCAGCAGCCAAGTGGGAGGTGATGAGACCCAGTACTTC
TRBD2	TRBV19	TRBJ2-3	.	CASSIDLAGLIASTDTQYF	TGTGCCAGTAGTATAGACCTAGCGGGACTTATTGCAAGCACAGATACGCAGTATTTT
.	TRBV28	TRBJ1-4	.	CASSPRWRGFDEKLFF	TGTGCCAGCAGCCCGAGGTGGAGAGGGTTTGATGAAAAACTGTTTTTT
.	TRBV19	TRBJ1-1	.	CASTLGTLDTEAFF	TGTGCCAGTACACTAGGTACATTGGATACTGAAGCTTTCTTT
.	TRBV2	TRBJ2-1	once	CASSPFHTQDEQFF	TGTGCCAGCAGCCCCTTCCACACTCAGGATGAGCAGTTCTTC
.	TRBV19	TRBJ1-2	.	CASSIRIFNYGYTF	TGTGCCAGTAGTATTAGAATCTTCAACTATGGCTACACCTTC
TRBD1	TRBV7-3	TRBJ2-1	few	CASSDTGGKGDEQFF	TGTGCCAGCAGCGACACAGGGGGCAAGGGCGATGAGCAGTTCTTC
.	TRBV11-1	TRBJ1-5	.	CASSSGWEPQHF	TGTGCCAGCAGCTCGGGGTGGGAGCCCCAGCATTTT
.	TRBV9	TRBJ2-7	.	CASSVGVSGAANEQYF	TGTGCCAGCAGCGTAGGAGTGTCGGGGGCCGCGAACGAGCAGTACTTC
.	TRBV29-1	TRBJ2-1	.	CSVEAGTENNEQFF	TGCAGCGTTGAAGCTGGGACGGAAAACAATGAGCAGTTCTTC
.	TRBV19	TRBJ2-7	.	CASSIVRGGEQYF	TGTGCCAGTAGTATAGTCAGGGGAGGCGAGCAGTACTTC
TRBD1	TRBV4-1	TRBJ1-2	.	CASSQSPGQGRGGYTF	TGCGCCAGCAGCCAGTCCCCGGGACAGGGGAGGGGAGGCTACACCTTC
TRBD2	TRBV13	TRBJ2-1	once	CASSYGQAGVYHEQFF	TGTGCCAGCAGCTATGGGCAAGCGGGAGTTTACCATGAGCAGTTCTTC
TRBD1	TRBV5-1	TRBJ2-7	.	CASSLAQGWYEQYF	TGCGCCAGCAGCTTGGCACAGGGGTGGTACGAGCAGTACTTC
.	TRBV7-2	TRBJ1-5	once	CASSLLRGQPQHF	TGTGCCAGCAGCTTATTGAGGGGTCAGCCCCAGCATTTT
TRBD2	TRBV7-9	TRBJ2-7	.	CASSASGRASEQYF	TGTGCCAGCAGCGCAAGCGGGAGGGCTTCCGAGCAGTACTTC
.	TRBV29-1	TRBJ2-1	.	CSVEGTVDTSYNEQFF	TGCAGCGTTGAAGGGACAGTTGATACCTCCTACAATGAGCAGTTCTTC
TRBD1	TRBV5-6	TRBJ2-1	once	CASSYSQGGTYNEQFF	TGTGCCAGCAGCTATTCACAGGGGGGCACCTACAATGAGCAGTTCTTC